Below, one T cell receptor beta chain is given with its context. Its antigen is not known. The data were taken from a study of T cells in narcolepsy. For the study at large: Patients with NT1 or NT2 and healthy control donors were enrolled. Study conclusions and caveats: Comparing one patient's CSF and blood CD4+ clonotypes highlighted HCRT- and TRIB2-specific autoreactive clonotypes. In some patient and control memory CD4+ samples, autoreactive clones were absent. Autoreactive clonotypes reportedly recurred in blood of same and different patients, not controls.

Sequenced by immunoSEQ multiplex PCR; TCRdb stores in-frame clones only, minus some. Of tens of thousands of clones detected, over 80% appear once; the ten largest clones hold more than 1%. The CDR3 consists of 14 residues. Trimming removed 5 bases from V and 5 bases from J, with 13 bases in between. Germline CDR1 is MNHNS and CDR2 is SASEGT. This sequence was found in a human donor in good health. The genes are TRBV6-1 and TRBJ1-5, with a possible D match to TRBD1 (6 bases). The sample taken for sequencing was memory (CD45RA-) CD4+ T cells from blood. CDR3 residues: CASSSYRVDQPQHF. The CDR3 bases are TGTGCCAGCAGTTCCTACAGGGTCGATCAGCCCCAGCATTTT.